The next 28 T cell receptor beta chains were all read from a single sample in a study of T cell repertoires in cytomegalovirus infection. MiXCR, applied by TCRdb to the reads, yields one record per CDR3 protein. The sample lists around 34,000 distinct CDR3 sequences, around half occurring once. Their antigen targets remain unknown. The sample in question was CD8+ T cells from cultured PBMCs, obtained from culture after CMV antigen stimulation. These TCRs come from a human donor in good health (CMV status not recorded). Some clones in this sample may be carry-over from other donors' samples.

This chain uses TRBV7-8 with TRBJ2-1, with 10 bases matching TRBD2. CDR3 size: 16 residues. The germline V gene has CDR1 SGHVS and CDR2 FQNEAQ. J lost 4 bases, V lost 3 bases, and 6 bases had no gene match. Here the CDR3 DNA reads TGTGCCAGCAGCTTGGATCTAGCGGGGGTTTACAATGAGCAGTTCTTC. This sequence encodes CASSLDLAGVYNEQFF.

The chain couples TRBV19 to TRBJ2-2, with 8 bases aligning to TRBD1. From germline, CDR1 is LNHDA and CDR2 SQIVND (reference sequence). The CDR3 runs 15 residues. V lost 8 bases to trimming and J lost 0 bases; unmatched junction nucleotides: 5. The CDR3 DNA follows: TGTGCCAGTCGACCGACAGGGGCGAACACCGGGGAGCTGTTTTTT. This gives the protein CASRPTGANTGELFF.

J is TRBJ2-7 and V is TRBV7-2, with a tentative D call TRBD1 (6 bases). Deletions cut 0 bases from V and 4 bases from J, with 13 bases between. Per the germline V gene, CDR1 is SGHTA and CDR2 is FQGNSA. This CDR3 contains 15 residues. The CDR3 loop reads CASSLAGARVYEQYF. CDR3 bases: TGTGCCAGCAGCTTAGCGGGGGCTAGGGTGTACGAGCAGTACTTC. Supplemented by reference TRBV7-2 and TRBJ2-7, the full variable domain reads GAGVSQSPSNKVTEKGKDVELRCDPISGHTALYWYRQSLGQGLEFLIYFQGNSAPDKSGLPSDRFSAERTGGSVSTLTIQRTQQEDSAVYLCASSLAGARVYEQYFGPGTRLTVT.

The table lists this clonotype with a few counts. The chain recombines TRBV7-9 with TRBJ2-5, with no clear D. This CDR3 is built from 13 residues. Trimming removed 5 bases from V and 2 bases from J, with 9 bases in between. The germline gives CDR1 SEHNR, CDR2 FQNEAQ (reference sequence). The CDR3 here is CASSAEVQETQYF. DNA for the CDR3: TGTGCCAGCAGCGCCGAGGTACAAGAGACCCAGTACTTC.

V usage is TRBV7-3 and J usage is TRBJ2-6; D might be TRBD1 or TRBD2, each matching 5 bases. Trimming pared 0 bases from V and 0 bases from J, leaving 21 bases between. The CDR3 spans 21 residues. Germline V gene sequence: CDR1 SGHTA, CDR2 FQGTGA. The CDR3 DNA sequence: TGTGCCAGCAGCTTAACGGGACCCCCGTGGACGGATGACTCTGGGGCCAACGTCCTGACTTTC. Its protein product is CASSLTGPPWTDDSGANVLTF.

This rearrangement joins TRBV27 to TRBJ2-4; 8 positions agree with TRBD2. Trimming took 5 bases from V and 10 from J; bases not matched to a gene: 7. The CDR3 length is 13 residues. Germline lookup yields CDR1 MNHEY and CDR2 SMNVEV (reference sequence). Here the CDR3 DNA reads TGTGCCAGCAGTATAACTAGCGGTACGATTCAGTACTTC. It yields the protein CASSITSGTIQYF.

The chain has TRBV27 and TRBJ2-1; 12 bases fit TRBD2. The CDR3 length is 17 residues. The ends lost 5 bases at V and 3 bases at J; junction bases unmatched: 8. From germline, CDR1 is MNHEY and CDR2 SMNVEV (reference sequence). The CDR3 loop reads CASSLQRLAGDYNEQFF. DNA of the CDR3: TGTGCCAGCAGTCTCCAACGACTAGCGGGAGACTACAATGAGCAGTTCTTC.

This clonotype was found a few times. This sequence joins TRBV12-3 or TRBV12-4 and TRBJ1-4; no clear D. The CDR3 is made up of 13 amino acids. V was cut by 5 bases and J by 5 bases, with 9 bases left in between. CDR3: CASSPMGNEKLFF. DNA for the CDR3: TGTGCCAGCAGTCCGATGGGGAATGAAAAACTGTTTTTT.

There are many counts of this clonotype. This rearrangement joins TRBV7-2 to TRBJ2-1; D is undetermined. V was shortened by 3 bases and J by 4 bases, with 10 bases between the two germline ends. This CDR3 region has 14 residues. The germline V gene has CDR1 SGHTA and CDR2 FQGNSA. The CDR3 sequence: CASSLGGFYNEQFF. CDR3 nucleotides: TGTGCCAGCAGCTTGGGCGGATTTTACAATGAGCAGTTCTTC.

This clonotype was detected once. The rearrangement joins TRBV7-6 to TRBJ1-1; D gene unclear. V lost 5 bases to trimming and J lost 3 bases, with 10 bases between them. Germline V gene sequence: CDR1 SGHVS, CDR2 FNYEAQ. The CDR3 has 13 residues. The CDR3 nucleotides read TGTGCCAGCAGCCCGGGAGGCGACACTGAAGCTTTCTTT. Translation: CASSPGGDTEAFF.

The CDR3 DNA follows: TGCGCCAGCAGCCAAGATATTATCCCAAGACAGACTCCGAACTACGAGCAGTACTTC. Encoded protein: CASSQDIIPRQTPNYEQYF. V usage is TRBV4-1 and J usage is TRBJ2-7, with D maybe TRBD1 (5 bases). The V gene lost 0 bases and the J gene lost 3 bases, with 24 bases spanning the gap. CDR1 is MGHRA and CDR2 is YSYEKL in the germline V gene. This CDR3 comprises 19 residues.

The DNA of the CDR3 is TGTGCTAGTGCTCTTGAGGCTGACGGTGGGGAGACCCAGTACTTC. Translating gives CASALEADGGETQYF. V and J are TRBV12-5 and TRBJ2-5; D is unresolved. Trimming left V 7 bases short and J 5 bases short, with 20 bases between. The CDR3 covers 15 residues. Germline V gene sequence: CDR1 LGHNT, CDR2 FRNRAP.

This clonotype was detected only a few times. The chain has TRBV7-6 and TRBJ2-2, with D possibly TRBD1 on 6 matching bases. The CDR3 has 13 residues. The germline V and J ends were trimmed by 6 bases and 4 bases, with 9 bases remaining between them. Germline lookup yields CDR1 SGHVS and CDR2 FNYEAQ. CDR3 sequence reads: CASRLQGTGELFF. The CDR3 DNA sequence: TGTGCCAGCAGGTTACAGGGCACCGGGGAGCTGTTTTTT.

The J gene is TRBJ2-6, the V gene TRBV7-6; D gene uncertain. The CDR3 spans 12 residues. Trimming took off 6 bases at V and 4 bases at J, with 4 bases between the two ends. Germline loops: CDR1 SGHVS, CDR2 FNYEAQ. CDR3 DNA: TGTGCCAGCAGTCCCGGGGCCAACGTCCTGACTTTC. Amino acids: CASSPGANVLTF.

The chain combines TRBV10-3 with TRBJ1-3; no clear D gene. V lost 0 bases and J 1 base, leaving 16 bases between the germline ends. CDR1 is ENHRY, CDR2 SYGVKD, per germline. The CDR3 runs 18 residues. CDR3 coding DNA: TGTGCCATCAGTGAGTCACCCCCTTGGGCTAGGTCTGGAAACACCATATATTTT. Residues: CAISESPPWARSGNTIYF.

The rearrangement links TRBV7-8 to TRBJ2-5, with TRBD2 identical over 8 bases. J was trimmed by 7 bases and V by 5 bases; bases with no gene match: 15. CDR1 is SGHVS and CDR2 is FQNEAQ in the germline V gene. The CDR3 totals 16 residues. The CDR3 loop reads CASSELAGGAQVTQYF. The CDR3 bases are TGTGCCAGCAGCGAATTGGCCGGGGGGGCCCAGGTGACCCAGTACTTC. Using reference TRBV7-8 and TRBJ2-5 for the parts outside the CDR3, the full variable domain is GAGVSQSPRYKVAKRGQDVALRCDPISGHVSLFWYQQALGQGPEFLTYFQNEAQLDKSGLPSDRFFAERPEGSVSTLKIQRTQQEDSAVYLCASSELAGGAQVTQYFGPGTRLLVL.

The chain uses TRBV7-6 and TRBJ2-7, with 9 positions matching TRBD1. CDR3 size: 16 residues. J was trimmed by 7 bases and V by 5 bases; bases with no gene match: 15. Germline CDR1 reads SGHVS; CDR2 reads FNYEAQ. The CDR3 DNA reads TGTGCCAGCAGCGACATCCTTGGGACAGGGCGCGGAGAGCAGTACTTC. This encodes CASSDILGTGRGEQYF.

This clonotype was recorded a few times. The CDR3 protein is CASSRMASGTGKHEQYF. CDR3 nucleotide sequence: TGTGCCAGCAGCCGTATGGCCTCCGGGACAGGGAAGCACGAGCAGTACTTC. V gene TRBV12-3 or TRBV12-4 combines with J gene TRBJ2-7; 9 nucleotides match TRBD1. Trimming cost V 6 bases and J 5 bases; bases outside gene matches: 17. The CDR3 runs 17 residues.

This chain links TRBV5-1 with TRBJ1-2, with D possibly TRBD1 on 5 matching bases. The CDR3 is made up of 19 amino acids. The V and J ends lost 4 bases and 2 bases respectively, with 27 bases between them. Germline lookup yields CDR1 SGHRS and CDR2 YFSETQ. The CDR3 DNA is TGCGCCAGCAGCCCGGGGGGTGTTCCCTTCGGCACGCAGAACTATGGCTACACCTTC. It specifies CASSPGGVPFGTQNYGYTF.

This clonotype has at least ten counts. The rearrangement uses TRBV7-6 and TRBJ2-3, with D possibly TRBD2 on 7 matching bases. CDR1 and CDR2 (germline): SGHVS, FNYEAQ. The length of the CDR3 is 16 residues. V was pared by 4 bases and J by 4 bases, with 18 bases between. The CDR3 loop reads CASSSGGGIRADTQYF. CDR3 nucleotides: TGTGCCAGCAGCTCCGGCGGGGGCATTCGGGCAGATACGCAGTATTTT.

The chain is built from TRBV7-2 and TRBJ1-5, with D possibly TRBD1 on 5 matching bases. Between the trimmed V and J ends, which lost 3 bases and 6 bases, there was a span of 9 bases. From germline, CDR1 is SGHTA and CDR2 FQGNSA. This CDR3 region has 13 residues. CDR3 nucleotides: TGTGCCAGCAGCTTTTCCAGGGTTCAGCCCCAGCATTTT. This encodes CASSFSRVQPQHF. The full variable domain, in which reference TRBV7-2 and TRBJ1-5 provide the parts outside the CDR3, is GAGVSQSPSNKVTEKGKDVELRCDPISGHTALYWYRQSLGQGLEFLIYFQGNSAPDKSGLPSDRFSAERTGGSVSTLTIQRTQQEDSAVYLCASSFSRVQPQHFGDGTRLSIL.

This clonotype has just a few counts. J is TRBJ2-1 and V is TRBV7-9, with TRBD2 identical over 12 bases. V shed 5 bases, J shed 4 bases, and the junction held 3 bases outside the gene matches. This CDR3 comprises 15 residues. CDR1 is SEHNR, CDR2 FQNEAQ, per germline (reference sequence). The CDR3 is CASSPLAGGYNEQFF. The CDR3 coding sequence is TGTGCCAGCAGCCCGCTAGCGGGAGGGTACAATGAGCAGTTCTTC.

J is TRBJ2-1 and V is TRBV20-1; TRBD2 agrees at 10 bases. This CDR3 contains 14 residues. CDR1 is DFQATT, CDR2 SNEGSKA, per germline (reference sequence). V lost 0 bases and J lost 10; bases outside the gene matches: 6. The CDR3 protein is CSARDQRGGSEQFF. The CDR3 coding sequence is TGCAGTGCTAGAGATCAGCGGGGGGGGTCGGAGCAGTTCTTC.

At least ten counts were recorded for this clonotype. For the CDR3, the DNA is TGTGCCAGTAGTATTAACACTGAAGCTTTCTTT. This gives the protein CASSINTEAFF. The J gene is TRBJ1-1, the V gene TRBV19; D remains unclear. This CDR3 has 11 residues. The germline V gene encodes CDR1 LNHDA and CDR2 SQIVND (reference sequence). The V and J ends lost 3 bases and 2 bases respectively, with 1 base between them.

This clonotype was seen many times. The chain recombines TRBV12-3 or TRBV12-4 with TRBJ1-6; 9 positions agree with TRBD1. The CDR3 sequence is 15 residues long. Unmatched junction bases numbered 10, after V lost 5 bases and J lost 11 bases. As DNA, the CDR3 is TGTGCCAGCAGTGGTTTACAGGGGGCCATGGCACCCCTCCACTTT. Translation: CASSGLQGAMAPLHF.

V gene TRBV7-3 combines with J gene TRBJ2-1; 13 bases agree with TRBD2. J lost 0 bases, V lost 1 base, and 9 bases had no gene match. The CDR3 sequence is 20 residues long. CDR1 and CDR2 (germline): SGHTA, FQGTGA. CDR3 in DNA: TGTGCCAGCAGCTTAAGACGTCCCGGGACTAGCGGGGACTCCTACAATGAGCAGTTCTTC. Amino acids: CASSLRRPGTSGDSYNEQFF. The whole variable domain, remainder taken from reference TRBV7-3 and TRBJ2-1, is GAGVSQTPSNKVTEKGKYVELRCDPISGHTALYWYRQSLGQGPEFLIYFQGTGAADDSGLPNDRFFAVRPEGSVSTLKIQRTERGDSAVYLCASSLRRPGTSGDSYNEQFFGPGTRLTVL.

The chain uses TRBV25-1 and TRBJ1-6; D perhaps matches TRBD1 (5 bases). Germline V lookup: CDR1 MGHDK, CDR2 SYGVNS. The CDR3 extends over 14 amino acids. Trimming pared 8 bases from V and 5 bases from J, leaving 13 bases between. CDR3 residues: CASAVRGNNSPLHF. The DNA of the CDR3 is TGTGCCAGCGCCGTTCGGGGGAATAATTCACCCCTCCACTTT.

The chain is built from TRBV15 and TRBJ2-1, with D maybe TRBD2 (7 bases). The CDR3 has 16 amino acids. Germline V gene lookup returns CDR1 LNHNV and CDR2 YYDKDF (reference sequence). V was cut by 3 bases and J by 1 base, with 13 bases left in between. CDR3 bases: TGTGCCACCAGCAGGTCGAGGGGGGGATCCTACAATGAGCAGTTCTTC. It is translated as CATSRSRGGSYNEQFF.